Following are 11 T cell receptor beta chains from one sample sequenced in a study of blood T cells in healthy people across ages. The use of a sample-barcoded 5' primer and a J-beta primer mix characterized a second PCR of about 7 to 12 cycles. Each CDR3 protein gets one entry after TCRdb re-called the 5' RACE reads with MiXCR. Of about 830,000 distinct CDR3 sequences in the sample, around two thirds were seen once. Sequenced material: blood. The receptors derive from a young man in good health.

V gene TRBV14 combines with J gene TRBJ2-1; D assignment may be TRBD1 or TRBD2 (6 bases each). CDR3 size: 16 residues. CDR1 is SGHDN and CDR2 is FVKESK in the germline V gene. Trimming pared 3 bases from V and 5 bases from J, leaving 17 bases between. The CDR3 is CASSHSKRGANNEQFF. DNA for the CDR3: TGTGCCAGCAGCCACTCTAAGAGGGGGGCTAACAATGAGCAGTTCTTC.

This rearrangement joins TRBV7-2 to TRBJ2-1, with TRBD2 matching over 14 bases. Trimming cost V 4 bases and J 11 bases; bases outside gene matches: 4. The germline V gene has CDR1 SGHTA and CDR2 FQGNSA. This CDR3 comprises 14 residues. The CDR3 bases are TGTGCCAGCAGCTACGGACTAGCGGGGGGTAAGCAGTTCTTC. Translation gives CASSYGLAGGKQFF.

The chain is built from TRBV5-1 and TRBJ2-5, with 8 bases lining up with TRBD2. Trimming took 6 bases from V and 6 from J; bases not matched to a gene: 10. Germline V gene sequence: CDR1 SGHRS, CDR2 YFSETQ. CDR3 length: 14 amino acids. In DNA, the CDR3 is TGCGCCAGCAAACTGACCGGGGGGGAAAAGACCCAGTACTTC. It translates to CASKLTGGEKTQYF.

The chain couples TRBV6-5 to TRBJ2-1; a possible D gene is TRBD1 (5 bases). V lost 8 bases and J 6 bases, leaving 8 bases between the germline ends. Germline V lookup: CDR1 MNHEY, CDR2 SVGAGI. This CDR3 comprises 11 residues. The CDR3 region has the DNA TGTGCCAGCTTTAGGGGCAATGAGCAGTTCTTC. This sequence encodes CASFRGNEQFF.

The chain is built from TRBV7-9 and TRBJ2-1; D may be TRBD1 or TRBD2 (5 bases each). Per germline, CDR1 SEHNR and CDR2 FQNEAQ (reference sequence). V was trimmed by 2 bases and J by 9 bases, leaving 14 bases between them. This CDR3 has 14 amino acids. The CDR3 loop reads CASSLSTEGTEQFF. CDR3 DNA: TGTGCCAGCAGCTTAAGTACCGAAGGGACTGAGCAGTTCTTC.

The chain carries TRBV7-3 and TRBJ2-5; D may be TRBD1 (5 bases). Trimming took off 0 bases at V and 0 bases at J, with 11 bases between the two ends. In germline, CDR1 is SGHTA, CDR2 FQGTGA. The CDR3 totals 16 residues. The CDR3 reads CASSLTGPRDQETQYF. CDR3 DNA sequence: TGTGCCAGCAGCTTAACGGGCCCCAGGGACCAAGAGACCCAGTACTTC.

This clonotype is a singleton in its sample. The V and J genes are TRBV5-1 and TRBJ2-1, with a possible D match to TRBD1 (5 bases). The germline V gene encodes CDR1 SGHRS and CDR2 YFSETQ. Trimming removed 4 bases from V and 5 bases from J, with 13 bases in between. This CDR3 is built from 14 residues. The CDR3: CASSPRQRNNEQFF. CDR3 DNA: TGCGCCAGCAGCCCAAGACAGAGAAACAATGAGCAGTTCTTC.

Details on this clonotype: A read error may produce the germline difference seen at one junction end. This rearrangement joins TRBV3-1 to TRBJ1-2; D is undetermined. In germline, CDR1 is LGHDT, CDR2 YNNKEL (reference sequence). The CDR3 is 15 amino acids. DNA of the CDR3: TGTGCCAGCGGCCAAGATAATGAAGCCCTCTATGGCTACACCTTC. Translating it yields CASGQDNEALYGYTF.

There are a few counts of this clonotype. The CDR3 DNA is TGTGCCAGCAGCCAAGGACTAGCGGGGGGGGCCAATGAGCAGTTCTTC. This encodes CASSQGLAGGANEQFF. The chain uses TRBV11-2 and TRBJ2-1; 15 bases fit TRBD2. Germline trimming cut 5 bases from V and 6 bases from J; bases unmatched to any gene: 5. CDR1 is SGHAT, CDR2 FQNNGV, per germline. This CDR3 is built from 16 residues. Full variable domain (rest looked up from reference TRBV11-2 and TRBJ2-1): EAGVAQSPRYKIIEKRQSVAFWCNPISGHATLYWYQQILGQGPKLLIQFQNNGVVDDSQLPKDRFSAERLKGVDSTLKIQPAKLEDSAVYLCASSQGLAGGANEQFFGPGTRLTVL.

The rearrangement uses TRBV4-3 and TRBJ2-7, with 8 positions matching TRBD1. V lost 0 bases, J lost 6 bases, and 7 bases stayed unmatched. Germline CDR1 is LGHNA and CDR2 is YSLEER. This CDR3 is built from 15 residues. CDR3 bases: TGCGCCAGCAGCCAAGAGGCCACAGGGGGAACCGAGCAGTACTTC. Encoded protein: CASSQEATGGTEQYF.

The chain couples TRBV28 to TRBJ1-2; D ambiguous. Germline V gene data show CDR1 as MDHEN and CDR2 as SYDVKM. Trimming took 6 bases from V and 8 from J, leaving 13 bases between them. The CDR3 sequence is 12 residues long. Here the CDR3 DNA reads TGTGCCAGCAGCCGGCCGGTGCAGGGCTACACCTTC. This encodes CASSRPVQGYTF.